This T cell receptor (beta chain) was sequenced in a study of blood T cell repertoires in COVID-19. Study-wide background: From the United States, Italy and Spain came samples of acute and convalescent COVID-19.

During active infection, Seattle patients enrolled and were then monitored through disease. Trimming stripped 7 bases from V and 0 bases from J, with 6 bases between. The CDR3 covers 12 residues. CDR1 is MDHEN, CDR2 SYDVKM, per germline. How the authors handled the data: Estimates of nucleated cell counts were drawn from the amplification of reference gene primers. The assay was immunoSEQ multiplex PCR, and TCRdb's table has in-frame clones only and misses some. The DNA gave D and trimming, while V, J and clone size come from that table. The repertoire holds some 200,000 clones, around 80% seen once, with about 14% in the top ten.

The material sequenced was peripheral blood. The TCR sequence derives from a woman in her sixties or seventies with COVID-19, enrolled during active disease. The chain employs TRBV28 and TRBJ1-1; the D is unclear. Here the CDR3 reads CASNYMNTEAFF. The CDR3 DNA is TGTGCCAGCAATTACATGAACACTGAAGCTTTCTTT.